Listed below are T cell receptor beta chains from one sample, sequenced in a study of T cells after posttransplantation cyclophosphamide. Measured with immunoSEQ multiplex PCR; TCRdb has only the in-frame clones, and not every one. The sample yields 4,000 to 6,000 clones, about two thirds seen once. Sample: memory CD8+ T cells sorted from blood. Every receptor here comes from a woman aged 60-75 years in good health, CMV-negative, and a related stem cell transplant donor. The CDR3 runs from the conserved cysteine through the conserved F or W. A D gene is named only where the DNA matches it firmly. Size tells how often a clone was seen (once, few, many) or the class of an expanded clone, and some rows leave it out.

v_call	clone_size	d_call	j_call	cdr3_aa	cdr3_nt
TRBV29-1	-	TRBD2	TRBJ2-1	CSVGAGVEQFF	TGCAGCGTTGGGGCGGGAGTTGAGCAGTTCTTC
TRBV9	once	-	TRBJ1-3	CASSFERSSGNTIYF	TGTGCCAGCTCCTTTGAACGCAGCTCTGGAAACACCATATATTTT
TRBV30	-	TRBD1	TRBJ2-7	CAFRPGDRFYEQYF	TGTGCCTTCAGGCCCGGGGACAGGTTCTACGAGCAGTACTTC
TRBV15	-	TRBD1	TRBJ1-2	CATSNSRDRVGYTF	TGTGCCACCAGCAATTCCCGGGACAGGGTAGGCTACACCTTC
TRBV29-1	-	-	TRBJ1-2	CSIWRTEYGYTF	TGCAGCATTTGGAGGACAGAGTATGGCTACACCTTC
TRBV28	-	TRBD2	TRBJ2-7	CASSSGLSYEQYF	TGTGCCAGCTCTAGCGGTCTCTCCTACGAGCAGTACTTC
TRBV27	-	-	TRBJ1-4	CASSSLAITRAATNEKLFF	TGTGCCAGCAGTTCCCTAGCAATAACACGGGCCGCAACTAATGAAAAACTGTTTTTT
TRBV9	-	TRBD1	TRBJ1-3	CASSVEWRQGNTIYF	TGTGCCAGCAGCGTAGAGTGGAGACAGGGCAACACCATATATTTT
TRBV4-1	-	TRBD2	TRBJ2-2	CASSLGLAGGANTGELFF	TGCGCCAGCAGCCTCGGACTAGCGGGAGGGGCGAACACCGGGGAGCTGTTTTTT
TRBV19	-	TRBD1	TRBJ2-1	CASSTSNTGGNYNEQFF	TGTGCCAGTAGTACGTCTAATACAGGGGGGAACTACAATGAGCAGTTCTTC
TRBV7-9	-	-	TRBJ1-1	CASSSYRDTEAFF	TGTGCCAGCAGCTCATACAGGGACACTGAAGCTTTCTTT
TRBV6-4	-	TRBD1	TRBJ2-5	CASSLDRGPQETQYF	TGTGCCAGCAGTCTTGACAGGGGGCCACAAGAGACCCAGTACTTC
TRBV5-6	-	-	TRBJ1-5	CASSVRRQGGNQPQHF	TGTGCCAGCAGCGTCAGGCGGCAGGGTGGCAATCAGCCCCAGCATTTT
TRBV4-1	-	TRBD1	TRBJ1-5	CASSLRTGGDQPQHF	TGCGCCAGCAGCCTAAGGACAGGAGGCGATCAGCCCCAGCATTTT
TRBV2	few	-	TRBJ2-7	CASSDWLASDYEQYF	TGTGCCAGCAGTGACTGGCTAGCCTCAGACTACGAGCAGTACTTC
TRBV7-9	few	-	TRBJ2-1	CAALTEDNEQFF	TGTGCCGCATTGACAGAGGACAATGAGCAGTTCTTC
TRBV6-1	-	-	TRBJ2-1	CASSLTSTGNEQFF	TGTGCCAGCAGCTTGACTTCAACAGGGAATGAGCAGTTCTTC